A single TCR beta chain is shown here with its context. Its antigen remains unidentified. This entry is derived from a study of cytomegalovirus exposure and HLA in healthy donors. Overall study context: Assignment to the Caucasian-associated ancestry cluster applied to approximately 80% of the approximately 420 genotyped donors.

PCR primers comprised 60 Vbeta and 13 Jbeta primers. Measured with immunoSEQ multiplex PCR; TCRdb has only the in-frame clones, and not every one. The data contain about 160,000 clones, roughly 80% of them singletons. In nominal health when sampled, donors likely had unrecorded immune exposures nonetheless. Points from the study as a whole: Immune exposure was documented only through CMV serostatus. Cytomegalovirus association was listed for 150 to 200 TCR beta chains.

The CDR3 has 14 amino acids. Germline CDR1 GTSNPN, CDR2 SVGIG (reference sequence). The V segment lost 4 bases and the J segment 3 bases; nucleotides outside the gene matches: 6. The source material was PBMCs. The TCR originated in a man between 18 and 29 years old in good health and CMV-seronegative. The chain couples TRBV30 to TRBJ1-5, with 7 nucleotides matching TRBD1. The CDR3, as DNA: TGTGCCTGGACGCCCGACAGGGACAATCAGCCCCAGCATTTT. The encoded protein is CAWTPDRDNQPQHF.